This T cell receptor beta chain derives from a study of early T cells in non-severe SARS-CoV-2 infection. Trimming at V came to 4 bases and at J to 4 bases, leaving 10 bases not matched to a gene. CDR1 and CDR2 (germline): SGHRS, YFSETQ. The CDR3 consists of 15 residues. Unique molecular identifiers tagged individual cDNA molecules. MiXCR was run by TCRdb on the 5' RACE reads, yielding one entry per CDR3 protein. The sample lists roughly 30,000 distinct CDR3 sequences, more than 3.5% occurring once. General observations from the study: Comparison of clonotypes with VDJdb favored anti-spike CD8 responses while missing private and CD4 specificities.

Ten or more counts support this clonotype. What it binds is not known. The sample was whole blood. The origin of this receptor is an adult who was a healthcare worker with PCR-confirmed SARS-CoV-2 infection or an uninfected control (not recorded which). This chain joins TRBV5-1 and TRBJ2-7, with 8 bases fitting TRBD2. The CDR3 DNA is TGCGCCAGCAGCGGGGGCGTCGCGGGAGGTTACGAGCAGTACTTC. As protein: CASSGGVAGGYEQYF.